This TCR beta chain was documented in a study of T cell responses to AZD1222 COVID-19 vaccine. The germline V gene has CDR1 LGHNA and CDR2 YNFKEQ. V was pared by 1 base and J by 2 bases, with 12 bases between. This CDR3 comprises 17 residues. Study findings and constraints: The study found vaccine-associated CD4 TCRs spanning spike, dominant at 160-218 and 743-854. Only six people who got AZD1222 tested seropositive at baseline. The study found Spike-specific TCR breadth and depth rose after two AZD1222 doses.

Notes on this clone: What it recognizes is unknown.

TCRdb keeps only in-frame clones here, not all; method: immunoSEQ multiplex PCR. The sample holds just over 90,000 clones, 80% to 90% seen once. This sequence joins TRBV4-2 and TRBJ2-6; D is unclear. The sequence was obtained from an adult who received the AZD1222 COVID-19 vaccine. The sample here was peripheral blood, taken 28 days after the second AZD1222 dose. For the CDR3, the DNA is TGTGCCAGCAGCCAAGGAACCCCCGACGCTGGGGCCAACGTCCTGACTTTC. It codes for CASSQGTPDAGANVLTF.